The clone carrying this TCR beta chain was detected only once. These data are taken from a study of blood T cell repertoires in COVID-19. Study context: The origin of the acute and convalescent COVID-19 samples was the United States, Italy and Spain. PBMCs, B-cell-depleted T cells, or T cells provided the cDNA or gDNA that made up the material.

The CDR3 loop spans 15 amino acids. Germline-derived CDR1 and CDR2 are SGHAT and FQNNGV. The germline V and J ends were trimmed by 5 bases and 0 bases, with 14 bases remaining between them. In the original workflow: From reference gene primer amplification, estimates of nucleated cell counts were derived. TCRdb's copy holds only in-frame clones and misses some; the assay was immunoSEQ multiplex PCR. V and J calls plus clone size are reproduced from that table; the DNA served to infer D and trimming. The repertoire holds 93,000 or so clones, with approximately 84% as singletons. Sequencing was performed on peripheral blood. V and J are TRBV11-2 and TRBJ2-7, with D possibly being TRBD2 (6 bases). The receptor's source is a human donor in a cohort sampled during active or convalescent COVID-19. As DNA, the CDR3 is TGTGCCAGCAGCCGCGGGGTGGGCAGCTCCTACGAGCAGTACTTC. Its protein is CASSRGVGSSYEQYF.